The entry below describes one T cell receptor beta chain. This specimen comes from a study of technical replicates of blood from a handful of donors. Clones were sequenced by immunoSEQ multiplex PCR, and TCRdb holds only the in-frame ones, with some missing. This sample has 75,000 to 90,000 clones; approximately 93% occur once, and the top ten carry 0.35% to 0.45%. Per the germline V gene, CDR1 is MDHEN and CDR2 is SYDVKM. This CDR3 spans 15 amino acids. V was pared by 6 bases and J by 3 bases, with 8 bases of the junction left unmatched. The sequence derives from a human donor in good health. Sequenced sample: T cells isolated from PBMCs. J is TRBJ2-7 and V is TRBV28, with 10 bases identical to TRBD2. CDR3 nucleotide sequence: TGTGCCAGCAGCTCCCCCCCTAGCGGGAGCTACGAGCAGTACTTC. This translates into CASSSPPSGSYEQYF. The full variable domain, rest sourced from reference TRBV28 and TRBJ2-7, is DVKVTQSSRYLVKRTGEKVFLECVQDMDHENMFWYRQDPGLGLRLIYFSYDVKMKEKGDIPEGYSVSREKKERFSLILESASTNQTSMYLCASSSPPSGSYEQYFGPGTRLTVT.